This TCR beta chain was retrieved from a study of human T cells and chemical hapten exposure. Study in general: Diagnoses of alopecia areata, totalis or universalis occurred in mostly female patients. Study-wide results and caveats: A positive correlation with patch test score was found for PT1 expanded TCR counts. TCRs exceeding a frequency of 1 in 1000 stayed unchanged under DPC sensitization. Having alopecia, the donors may differ immunologically from healthy people.

TCRdb redid the calling of the RACE reads with MiXCR, one entry per CDR3 protein. The sample has some 71,000 distinct CDR3 sequences; 10% to 13% are singletons. This clonotype was counted a few times. Antigen unknown. V was clipped by 3 bases and J by 11 bases, with 13 bases between them. Germline CDR1 reads LGHDT; CDR2 reads YNNKEL (reference sequence). This CDR3 contains 12 residues. Documented time point: patch test 2, 6 weeks after DPC sensitization. Regarding treatment: therapeutic diphenylcyclopropenone sensitization with weekly scalp DPC. The gene calls are TRBV3-1 and TRBJ1-1, with D uncertain. This receptor was taken from a woman between 45 and 65 years old with alopecia areata. Some clones in this sample may be carry-over from other donors' samples. Specimen: whole blood, collected in connection with sensitization to the hapten diphenylcyclopropenone (DPC). CDR3 region: CASSQKPPAAFF. The CDR3 DNA follows: TGTGCCAGCAGCCAGAAACCCCCTGCCGCTTTCTTT.